The sequence of this TCR beta chain was determined in a study of PD-1 blockade in classical Hodgkin lymphoma (dated by TCRdb to 2018 to 2021). Concerning the study at large: Nivolumab dosing was 3 mg/kg intravenously every 2 weeks, continuing until either disease progression or unacceptable toxicity. The study used TCR beta sequencing and CyTOF to define a peripheral blood immune signature of response to PD-1 blockade in classical Hodgkin lymphoma. What the work shows at the level of the full study, not this receptor alone: Newly diagnosed patients were reported to have lower baseline TCR diversity than healthy donors, and relapsed/refractory patients were reported to have lower baseline TCR diversity still. Among trial patients, those achieving complete response had baseline diversity similar to that of newly diagnosed patients, while diversity was significantly lower in partial responders and progressors. Lower diversity was seen in patients whose nivolumab began less than 1 year after ASCT, and these patients were left out of later analyses so that immune reconstitution would not confound the results. CD4+ but not CD8+ TCR diversity rose significantly by C4D1 (p=0.0027 vs p=0.16), most apparent in complete responders (p=0.02). The study covered only a single clinical trial cohort, and the causes of the repertoire differences, possibly disease activity or prior therapy, were still not defined.

Genomic DNA was isolated using the Qiagen DNeasy kit from unsorted PBMCs as well as from negatively selected CD4+ and CD8+ fractions. TCR beta CDR3 regions were subjected to amplification by immunoSEQ multiplex PCR with primers that anneal to V and J segments. A synthetic immune receptor repertoire was used to minimize amplification bias, and any remaining bias was removed computationally after sequencing. On the study's bioinformatics: Custom Python scripts were used to quantify repertoire diversity as the Shannon entropy index. Unsorted, CD4+ and CD8+ repertoires were analyzed separately, except for combined analyses in which CD4+ and CD8+ sequences were merged in silico. A clone was considered expanded if an increase in frequency of at least 2-fold after treatment relative to C1D1 was found, and a pseudocount of 0.5 was applied to clones undetected at baseline. Clones with 0 or 1 copy at C1D1 were defined as singleton clones, while clones with 2 or more copies were defined as non-singleton clones. By matching protein sequences in sorted samples from the same patient, clones expanded in unsorted samples were annotated as CD4+, CD8+ or unknown. Wilcoxon tests on paired samples were used to test diversity changes from C1D1 to C4D1. TCRdb carries this immuneACCESS record with in-frame sequences only. Its versions omit some clonotypes, under half of them owing to an unresolved V gene in the studies checked, with the rest unexplained. V and J calls and clone size follow that table, whereas D and trimming were derived from the DNA. Across this sample there are about 35,000 clones, with about 80% seen only once. 16% of the sample comes from the top ten.

As concerns this clone: There is no known antigen for this receptor. No base qualities exist here, and no much larger clone lies one base off it.

The time point label, read with the paper, signifies: cycle 2 day 1 (C2D1) of nivolumab. All trial patients had relapsed after autologous stem cell transplantation, with cohorts A, B and C differing in prior brentuximab vedotin exposure. The trial cohort included 45 to 65 patients with relapsed/refractory classical Hodgkin lymphoma, and each patient had a best overall response of complete response, partial response or progressive disease. Trial patients were treated with single-agent nivolumab in the multi-cohort phase II CheckMate 205 trial. An independent review committee assessed best overall response using the 2007 International Working Group response criteria. PBMCs from the trial were collected at three points: immediately before nivolumab initiation (C1D1), and during therapy at cycle 2 day 1 and cycle 4 day 1. Peripheral blood was collected in 8 mL Vacutainer Cell Preparation Tubes, from which PBMCs were isolated by centrifugation and then cryopreserved.

This material consisted of peripheral blood mononuclear cells (PBMCs), taken before the second cycle of nivolumab. The receptor was derived from a human donor with classical Hodgkin lymphoma.

The nucleotides read TGCGCCAGCAGCTGGGGACAGGGGATCGGGGAGCTGTTTTTT. Translated, it gives CASSWGQGIGELFF. The sequence links TRBV5-1 to TRBJ2-2; the central 10 bases match TRBD1. Per the germline V gene, SGHRS is the CDR1 and YFSETQ is the CDR2. After removal of 3 bases from V and 7 bases from J, the junction retains 3 bases not matched to a gene. From the cysteine up to the phenylalanine, the CDR3 has a length of 14 residues. This entry keeps only the CDR3 DNA: 42 bases, framed from base 1.